The entry below describes one TCR beta chain. Its antigen is as yet unknown. These data are taken from a study of T-cell reconstitution after alpha-beta-depleted transplantation in children. Study-level findings and limits: T-cell numbers and diversity, one year after transplant, stemmed largely from T cells that were newly produced.

Using unique molecular identifiers, the investigators prepared the TCRbeta library. TCRdb passed the PCR reads through MiXCR, listing each CDR3 protein once. The table has about 420,000 distinct CDR3 sequences, 15% to 20% seen once. CDR1 is MGHRA, CDR2 YSYEKL, per germline. With 2 bases removed from V and 0 bases from J, the gap between germline ends came to 11 bases. The CDR3 runs 15 residues. Here the sequenced sample was PBMCs, mostly from graft donor cells, taken 360 days after TCRalphabeta/CD19-depleted stem cell transplant. The chain employs TRBV4-1 and TRBJ2-7, with a tentative D call TRBD1 (6 bases). The TCR comes from a boy less than two years old who had a stem cell transplant for Wiskott-Aldrich syndrome, so the T cells may come from the graft donor. CDR3 bases: TGCGCCAGCAGCCAATCAGGGGCCATCTCCTACGAGCAGTACTTC. Its protein product is CASSQSGAISYEQYF.